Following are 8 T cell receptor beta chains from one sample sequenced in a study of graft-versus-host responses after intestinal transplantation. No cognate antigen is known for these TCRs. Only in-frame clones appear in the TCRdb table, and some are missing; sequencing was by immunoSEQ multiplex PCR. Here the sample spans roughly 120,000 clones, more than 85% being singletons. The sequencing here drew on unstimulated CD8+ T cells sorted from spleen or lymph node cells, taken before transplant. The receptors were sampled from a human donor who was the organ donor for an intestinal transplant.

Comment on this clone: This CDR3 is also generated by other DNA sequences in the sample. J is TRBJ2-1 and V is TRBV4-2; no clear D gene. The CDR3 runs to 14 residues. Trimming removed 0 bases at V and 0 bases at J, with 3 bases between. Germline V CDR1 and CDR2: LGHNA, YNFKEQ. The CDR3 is CASSQDSSYNEQFF. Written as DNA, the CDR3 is TGTGCCAGCAGCCAAGACAGCTCCTACAATGAGCAGTTCTTC.

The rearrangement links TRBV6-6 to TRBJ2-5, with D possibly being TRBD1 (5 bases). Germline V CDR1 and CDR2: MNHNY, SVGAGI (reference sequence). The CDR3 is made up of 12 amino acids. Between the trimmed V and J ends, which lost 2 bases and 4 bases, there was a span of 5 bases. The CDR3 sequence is CASSYRGETQYF. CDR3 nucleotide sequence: TGTGCCAGCAGTTACAGGGGAGAGACCCAGTACTTC.

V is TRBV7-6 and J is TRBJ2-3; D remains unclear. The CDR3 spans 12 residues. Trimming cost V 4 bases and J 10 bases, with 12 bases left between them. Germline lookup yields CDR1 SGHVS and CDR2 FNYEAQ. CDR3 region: CASSSALAAQYF. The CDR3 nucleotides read TGTGCCAGCAGCTCCGCGCTTGCAGCGCAGTATTTT.

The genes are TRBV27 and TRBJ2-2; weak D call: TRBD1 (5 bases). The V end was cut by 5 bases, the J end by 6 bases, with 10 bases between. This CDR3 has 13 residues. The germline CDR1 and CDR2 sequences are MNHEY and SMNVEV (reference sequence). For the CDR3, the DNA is TGTGCCAGCAGTATAACAGGAGCCGGGGAGCTGTTTTTT. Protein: CASSITGAGELFF.

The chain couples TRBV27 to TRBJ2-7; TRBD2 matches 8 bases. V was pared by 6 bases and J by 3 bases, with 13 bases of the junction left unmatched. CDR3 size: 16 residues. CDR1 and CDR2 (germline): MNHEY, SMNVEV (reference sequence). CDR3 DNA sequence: TGTGCCAGCAGCCAGCGACCGGGACTAGTTCTCTACGAGCAGTACTTC. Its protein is CASSQRPGLVLYEQYF.

The DNA for the CDR3 is TGTGCCAGCAGCTTTGAAACAGGGGGCACTGAAGCTTTCTTT. Protein: CASSFETGGTEAFF. This rearrangement joins TRBV5-4 to TRBJ1-1; 8 bases are shared with TRBD1. CDR1 and CDR2 (germline): SGHNT, YYREEE (reference sequence). This CDR3 is 14 amino acids long. The junction had 4 bases not matched to a gene; V was cut back by 2 bases and J by 4 bases.

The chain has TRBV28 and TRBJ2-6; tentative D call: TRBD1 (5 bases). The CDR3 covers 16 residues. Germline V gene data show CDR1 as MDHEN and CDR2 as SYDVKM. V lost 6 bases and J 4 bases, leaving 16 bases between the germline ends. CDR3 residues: CASSGSQGSGANVLTF. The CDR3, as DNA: TGTGCCAGCAGCGGCTCCCAGGGTTCCGGGGCCAACGTCCTGACTTTC.

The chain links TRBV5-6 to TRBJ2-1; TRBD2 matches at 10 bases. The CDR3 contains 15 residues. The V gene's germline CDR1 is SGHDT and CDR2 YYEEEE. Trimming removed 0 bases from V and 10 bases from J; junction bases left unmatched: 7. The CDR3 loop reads CASSLALAGVNEQFF. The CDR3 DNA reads TGTGCCAGCAGCTTGGCCCTAGCGGGAGTGAACGAGCAGTTCTTC.